This T cell receptor (beta chain) was recovered during a study of cytomegalovirus exposure and HLA in healthy donors (dated by TCRdb to about 2017). Describing the broader study: According to an earlier analysis of several hundred of the donors, some 180 million T cells yielded over 90 million unique TCR beta sequences and more than 250 Gb of sequence data. Approximately 310 gigabases of sequencing data and around 90 million unique TCR sequences made up an early release that covered 500 to 700 HLA-typed donors. Of the approximately 400 genotyped donors, over 80% were placed in the genetic ancestry cluster associated with self-reported Caucasian donors. The study was designed to test whether signatures of past pathogen exposure could be identified by cataloging public T cell receptors. The study used immunosequencing to profile the T cell repertoires of several hundred subjects and linked those repertoires to cytomegalovirus serostatus. A separate validation cohort of roughly 130 different subjects was used in addition to the roughly 670-subject first cohort. High-throughput TCR immunosequencing, statistical association of individual TCRs with disease status, and machine learning were combined to predict cytomegalovirus infection status. In a later analysis, previously published TCR beta repertoires from 550 to 750 donors were re-analyzed and high-resolution HLA genotyping was added so that TCR occurrence patterns could be studied. The later analysis used no new phenotypic data to find candidate immune exposures, relying instead on TCR beta sequences and their occurrence across donors. An earlier analysis of about 600 of the donors used high-throughput TCR beta sequencing to judge whether each TCR beta V gene segment behaved as functional or pseudogenic. Donor age, sex, ethnicity and CMV serostatus were compiled together with the repertoire data. Genome-wide SNP genotypes for about 60% of the roughly 670 donors were used in a later genetic analysis, which treated that subset as a discovery cohort. All discovery cohort repertoires had been generated on a single sequencing platform. Class I and class II HLA loci were covered by the typing at four-digit resolution. Typing coverage varied by locus: 629-630 donors for A, B, C, DRB1 and DQB1; around 560 for DQA1; 606 for DPA1; around 450 for DPB1. Four or five DR-DQ haplotypes were handled as single units for association and clustering, since linkage in the cohort was strong. Among some 400 genotyped donors of the cohort, an average of around 240,000 unique TCR beta nucleotide sequences were sequenced per donor, roughly 18% of them non-productive. What the study reported, not specific to this receptor: The authors suggested that the approach could potentially be generalized to other disease states and immunological phenotypes. A cluster of highly shared sequence variants was judged likely to be a technical artifact of the sequencing pipeline. Immune exposure information for the cohort was limited to CMV serostatus. A later genetic analysis associated a missense DCLRE1C variant with V-gene and J-gene trimming of TCR beta chains, and an independent cohort replicated the association. Because counts were too low, seventeen rarely observed V segments, including chromosome 9 orphons, were excluded from the earlier analysis of about 500 of the donors. A further reported finding was that TCR beta sequences accurately predicted the HLA-A and HLA-B alleles for most subjects in the first cohort. In an earlier analysis of approximately 590 of the donors, most TCR beta V segments appeared in productive rearrangements about 90% or about 30% of the time, broadly matching IMGT annotations. Cytomegalovirus status was reported to be diagnosed by the classifier with high specificity and sensitivity in both the original and validation cohorts. When HLA alleles, especially DR and DQ, strongly co-occurred, attributing TCR associations to individual alleles was difficult. In a later analysis, more than 15,000 TCR beta sequences were associated with specific HLA alleles at a false discovery rate of 0.05. According to a later genetic analysis, donors in an Asian-associated ancestry cluster had fewer N-insertions in productive TCRs than the approximately 700-donor mean. Across donors, most TCR sequences were observed very rarely, whereas some public TCRs were present in many individuals. According to a later analysis, parvovirus B19, influenza, CMV and Epstein-Barr virus appeared linked to several top co-occurrence clusters. A total of roughly 160 TCR beta chains were listed by the study as associated with cytomegalovirus. Linkage disequilibrium might explain the correlated functional status among segregating V segments, but an unknown experimental factor could not be excluded. Three of the identified cytomegalovirus-associated TCR beta chains were confirmed in vitro to be specific for cytomegalovirus antigens. Sequencing depth was assumed to be roughly uniform across donors in the presence/absence analyses, though that assumption may not hold. Compared with equally common non-associated chains, HLA-associated TCR beta chains in a later analysis were more clonally expanded and had lower generation probabilities. Because HLA typing was missing for some donors at each locus, association tests included only the typed subset. The 87-base-pair reads could not distinguish some IMGT-functional V segments, including TRBV6-2 and TRBV6-3, so those segments were excluded. A later analysis found that TCR association rates varied across HLA loci, with DRB1 alleles showing the most associated TCRs and HLA-C alleles the fewest. In a later analysis, most CMV-associated TCR beta chains were found to appear HLA-restricted, with HLA associations seemingly driven largely by CMV exposure. This cohort had only TCR beta chains sequenced, and the lack of alpha or paired-chain data limited which features could be detected.

The cohort comprised fewer than 750 healthy bone marrow donors. At the time of sampling, all cohort members were nominally healthy, though unrecorded immune exposures were likely present. The donor was CMV seronegative and was included in the group of hundreds of seronegative cohort members. A peripheral blood sample was provided by each donor, and peripheral blood mononuclear cells were used for TCR beta sequencing. Genomic DNA extraction from the blood cell samples was performed with the Qiagen DNeasy Blood Extraction Kit. This clone was seen a single time. Its antigen remains undetermined. No base qualities exist here, and no much larger clone lies one base off it. Library creation used the immunoSEQ multiplex PCR assay. For the multiplex PCR, a mixture combining 60 forward primers for TCR Vbeta segments and 13 reverse primers for TCR Jbeta segments was used. The CDR3 region of rearranged TCR beta genes was amplified from genomic DNA by a multiplex PCR assay. The Illumina HiSeq System was used to sequence the amplified TCR beta libraries as 87-base-pair reads. The paper's processing steps were these. A later analysis counted about 80 million unique TCR beta chains across the 550 to 700 repertoires, and roughly 10 million of these chains were shared by at least two donors. Raw reads were error-corrected and collapsed into unique sequences with a nearest-neighbor algorithm that merged closely related sequences to remove PCR and sequencing errors. V, D and J gene segments were assigned by aligning CDR3 sequences to IMGT reference sequences. Each retained sequence needed at least a six-nucleotide match to both a V gene segment and a J gene segment. Rearrangements were classified as productive when the CDR3 lacked stop codons and remained in frame with V and J, and all other rearrangements were classified as non-productive. CDR3 was defined by IMGT convention, running from the second conserved V-encoded cysteine to the conserved J-encoded phenylalanine. In an earlier analysis of approximately 590 of the donors, sequences lacking an unambiguous match to a single V gene segment were excluded. In an earlier analysis of 587 of the donors, a V segment was called functional when productive rearrangements were above 56.7%, and segregating when the standard deviation between donors exceeded 5%. A statistical classification framework was developed to diagnose cytomegalovirus status using the catalog of TCR beta chain sequences. V and J gene assignment, in a later analysis, came from comparing TCR nucleotide sequences with IMGT/GENE-DB human TR gene sequences. Using the TCRdist pipeline, a later analysis assigned CDR3 sequences along with most-parsimonious VDJ recombination scenarios. In a later analysis, each TCR beta chain was defined by its CDR3 amino acid sequence together with its V-gene family, and reads lacking a unique V-gene family were excluded. To address suspected cross-contamination and a sequencing artifact, a later analysis removed 450 to 700 highly shared, low-generation-probability nucleotide sequences. A later analysis calculated a clonal expansion index for each public chain from normalized within-repertoire ranks of inferred template counts. A later analysis computed generation probabilities with a VDJ recombination model fitted to out-of-frame rearrangements, and checked the results against IGoR. Hypergeometric tests were used in a later analysis to score TCR-TCR, TCR-HLA and TCR-CMV co-occurrence, with a repertoire-size bias correction applied to the TCR pairs. In a later analysis, false discovery rates were estimated by permuting HLA or CMV assignments 20 times. In a later analysis, co-occurring TCRs were grouped using DBSCAN, and TCRdist sequence similarity was added for clustering within HLA-allele-positive subsets. Co-occurrence clustering excluded repertoires with fewer than 30,000 or more than 120,000 public chains, plus five with anomalous nucleotide sharing. This is the immuneACCESS table as TCRdb keeps it, with only in-frame sequences that have V and J called. A part of the clones is gone; compared with another copy, unresolved V genes explain less than half, and the rest is unexplained. The V and J calls and clone size are taken from that table; D and trimming were inferred from the DNA. This sample lists 140,000 or so clones; around 57% were detected once. About 1.7% of the sample comes from the top ten.

Trimmed from V: 4 bases; trimmed from J: 6 bases; junction bases lacking a gene match: 6. Sequences MDHEN (CDR1) and SYDVKM (CDR2) are obtained from the germline V gene. Its CDR3 holds 16 amino acids, cysteine through phenylalanine. Of all the DNA, just the CDR3 is kept, 48 bases in frame from base 1. The receptor's source is a male donor in good health and CMV-seronegative. Sequencing was done on a sample of PBMCs. The sequence is built from TRBV28 and TRBJ2-3, and TRBD2 matches 14 of the central bases. The CDR3 region: CASSWRLAGGRDTQYF. The DNA is as follows: TGTGCCAGCAGTTGGCGACTAGCGGGGGGGCGGGATACGCAGTATTTT.